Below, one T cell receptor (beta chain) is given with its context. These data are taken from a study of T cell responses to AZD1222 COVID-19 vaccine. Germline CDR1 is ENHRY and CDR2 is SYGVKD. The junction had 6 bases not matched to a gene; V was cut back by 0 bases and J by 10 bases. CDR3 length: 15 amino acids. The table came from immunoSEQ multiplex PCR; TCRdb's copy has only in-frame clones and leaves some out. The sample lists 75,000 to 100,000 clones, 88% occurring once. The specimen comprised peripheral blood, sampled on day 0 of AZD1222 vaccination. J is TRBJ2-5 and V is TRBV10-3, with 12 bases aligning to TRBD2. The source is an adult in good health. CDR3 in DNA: TGTGCCATCAGTGAGTCGACTAGCGGGAGTGGAGACCAGTACTTC. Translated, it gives CAISESTSGSGDQYF.